The 27 T cell receptor beta chains below were found in one sample sequenced in a study of blood T cells in healthy people across ages. A sample-barcoded 5' primer and a J-beta primer mix were used in a second PCR of roughly 6 to 11 cycles. TCRdb recomputed calls from the 5' RACE reads with MiXCR, one row per CDR3 protein. The sample consists of 700,000 to 900,000 distinct CDR3 sequences, approximately 55% of them appearing once. What was sequenced was blood. The receptors were sampled from a man older than 75 in good health.

This clonotype was detected a few times. The V gene is TRBV20-1, the J gene TRBJ2-6, with 15 bases that match TRBD2. This CDR3 has 18 amino acids. From germline, CDR1 is DFQATT and CDR2 SNEGSKA (reference sequence). The V gene end was trimmed by 2 bases and the J gene end by 2 bases; junction bases not matched to a gene: 4. As DNA, the CDR3 is TGCAGTGCTAGAAAGGGACTAGCGGGAGGTCCTGGGGCCAACGTCCTGACTTTC. Protein: CSARKGLAGGPGANVLTF.

The chain couples TRBV14 to TRBJ2-3, with D tentatively TRBD2 (5 bases). Trimming took 0 bases from V and 4 from J, leaving 20 bases between them. The CDR3 loop spans 18 amino acids. Looked up from germline, CDR1 is SGHDN and CDR2 is FVKESK. DNA for the CDR3: TGTGCCAGCAGCCAAGAAATGACGGACTTAGAGGTGGCAGATACGCAGTATTTT. It encodes CASSQEMTDLEVADTQYF. Looking up the rest from reference TRBV14 and TRBJ2-3 gives the full variable domain: EAGVTQFPSHSVIEKGQTVTLRCDPISGHDNLYWYRRVMGKEIKFLLHFVKESKQDESGMPNNRFLAERTGGTYSTLKVQPAELEDSGVYFCASSQEMTDLEVADTQYFGPGTRLTVL.

This clonotype was detected a few times. V usage is TRBV5-1 and J usage is TRBJ1-1; unclear D gene. The CDR3 has 14 amino acids. V dropped 0 bases and J dropped 5 bases, with 11 bases sitting between them. Germline V CDR1 and CDR2: SGHRS, YFSETQ. The DNA of the CDR3 is TGCGCCAGCAGCTTGGGGGATCGTCGGACTGAAGCTTTCTTT. This translates into CASSLGDRRTEAFF. Variable domain in full (rest from reference TRBV5-1 and TRBJ1-1): KAGVTQTPRYLIKTRGQQVTLSCSPISGHRSVSWYQQTPGQGLQFLFEYFSETQRNKGNFPGRFSGRQFSNSRSEMNVSTLELGDSALYLCASSLGDRRTEAFFGQGTRLTVV.

The chain recombines TRBV7-3 with TRBJ2-1; 8 nucleotides line up with TRBD1. J lost 6 bases, V lost 5 bases, and 15 bases had no gene match. From germline, CDR1 is SGHTA and CDR2 FQGTGA. This CDR3 is built from 17 residues. The CDR3 loop reads CASSLHRRTGRLNEQFF. The CDR3 coding sequence is TGTGCCAGCAGCCTCCACCGCCGGACAGGGAGACTCAATGAGCAGTTCTTC.

CDR3 DNA sequence: TGCAGTGCTCTGAACCGCGCCTACGAGCAGTACTTC. Amino acid sequence: CSALNRAYEQYF. This chain uses TRBV20-1 with TRBJ2-7; D gene unclear. The CDR3 runs 12 residues. CDR1 and CDR2 from the germline V gene are DFQATT and SNEGSKA (reference sequence). Trimming removed 5 bases at V and 2 bases at J, with 10 bases between.

The chain joins TRBV5-1 to TRBJ2-1, with D possibly TRBD2 on 5 matching bases. The CDR3 spans 13 residues. Trimming removed 3 bases at V and 8 bases at J, with 12 bases between. Looked up from germline, CDR1 is SGHRS and CDR2 is YFSETQ. The chain's CDR3 is CASSWTQEHEQFF. The CDR3 DNA sequence: TGCGCCAGCAGCTGGACTCAGGAGCATGAGCAGTTCTTC.

The CDR3 here is CSAAGQGLSGANVLTF. CDR3 DNA sequence: TGCAGTGCCGCCGGACAGGGGCTCTCTGGGGCCAACGTCCTGACTTTC. The chain links TRBV20-1 to TRBJ2-6, with TRBD1 identical over 9 bases. V lost 6 bases to trimming and J lost 0 bases; unmatched junction nucleotides: 6. Germline lookup yields CDR1 DFQATT and CDR2 SNEGSKA (reference sequence). The CDR3 has 16 amino acids.

This clonotype appeared once. The V and J genes are TRBV9 and TRBJ1-5; a possible D gene is TRBD1 (5 bases). V lost 4 bases and J lost 2, with 13 bases in between. CDR1 is SGDLS, CDR2 YYNGEE, per germline. The CDR3 has 15 residues. The CDR3 DNA follows: TGTGCCAGCAGCCTCCGGGGGGACGGCAATCAGCCCCAGCATTTT. It translates to CASSLRGDGNQPQHF. Using reference TRBV9 and TRBJ1-5 for the parts outside the CDR3, the full variable domain is DSGVTQTPKHLITATGQRVTLRCSPRSGDLSVYWYQQSLDQGLQFLIQYYNGEERAKGNILERFSAQQFPDLHSELNLSSLELGDSALYFCASSLRGDGNQPQHFGDGTRLSIL.

V gene TRBV24-1 combines with J gene TRBJ2-3; 7 nucleotides agree with TRBD2. This CDR3 contains 17 residues. Germline V gene sequence: CDR1 KGHDR, CDR2 SFDVKD. Trimming cost V 3 bases and J 1 base; bases outside gene matches: 9. The CDR3 DNA follows: TGTGCCACCAGTGATATCCGGACTAGTAAAGGCACAGATACGCAGTATTTT. It is translated as CATSDIRTSKGTDTQYF.

The V gene is TRBV7-6, the J gene TRBJ2-7; 11 positions agree with TRBD1. This CDR3 spans 21 amino acids. Germline CDR1 is SGHVS and CDR2 is FNYEAQ. J gave up 3 bases and V 0 bases, and 19 bases lay outside the gene matches. CDR3: CASSLAPGTGGVTGQHYEQYF. The CDR3 DNA reads TGTGCCAGCAGCTTAGCCCCCGGGACAGGGGGGGTCACAGGGCAGCACTACGAGCAGTACTTC.

The chain links TRBV29-1 to TRBJ2-7, with D perhaps TRBD1 (6 bases). This CDR3 comprises 14 residues. Germline V gene sequence: CDR1 SQVTM, CDR2 ANQGSEA. V was pared by 6 bases and J by 6 bases, with 21 bases between. CDR3 region: CSVNTGTVSGEQYF. For the CDR3, the DNA is TGCAGCGTCAATACAGGGACGGTATCGGGCGAGCAGTACTTC.

CDR3: CSATEMDRVYEQYF. In DNA form, the CDR3 reads TGCAGTGCTACCGAAATGGACAGGGTATACGAGCAGTACTTC. The J gene is TRBJ2-4, the V gene TRBV20-1, with 8 bases fitting TRBD1. The J call is doubtful: the DNA matches TRBJ2-7 better. The CDR3 is 14 residues long. Germline loops: CDR1 DFQATT, CDR2 SNEGSKA (reference sequence).

This rearrangement joins TRBV7-9 to TRBJ2-3, with 7 bases lining up with TRBD2. The CDR3 sequence is 16 residues long. Germline V gene data show CDR1 as SEHNR and CDR2 as FQNEAQ (reference sequence). V was clipped by 3 bases and J by 2 bases; unmatched bases: 8. This chain's CDR3 is CASSLGLPPYTDTQYF. CDR3 coding DNA: TGTGCCAGCAGCTTGGGACTACCGCCCTACACAGATACGCAGTATTTT.

The J gene is TRBJ2-1, the V gene TRBV9; 9 nucleotides align to TRBD1. The length of the CDR3 is 18 residues. The V gene end was trimmed by 0 bases and the J gene end by 1 base; junction bases not matched to a gene: 8. The germline V gene encodes CDR1 SGDLS and CDR2 YYNGEE. The CDR3 region has the DNA TGTGCCAGCAGCGTAGCTGGACAGGGGATTCGGTCCTACAATGAGCAGTTCTTC. This encodes CASSVAGQGIRSYNEQFF.

V usage is TRBV7-8 and J usage is TRBJ2-3; 10 bases fit TRBD2. With 4 bases clipped from V and 14 bases from J, the junction kept 15 bases outside the gene matches. Germline CDR1 and CDR2: SGHVS and FQNEAQ. CDR3 size: 15 residues. As DNA, the CDR3 is TGTGCCAGCAGCTCCGGGACTAGCGAGCACAGATACGCGTATTTT. It codes for CASSSGTSEHRYAYF.

The V and J genes are TRBV6-5 and TRBJ1-4; D unclear. CDR3 length: 16 amino acids. Per germline, CDR1 MNHEY and CDR2 SVGAGI. With 6 bases removed from V and 0 bases from J, the gap between germline ends came to 14 bases. The CDR3 protein is CASSRKPGATNEKLFF. The CDR3 DNA is TGTGCCAGCAGCCGTAAGCCAGGTGCAACTAATGAAAAACTGTTTTTT.

The J gene is TRBJ2-1, the V gene TRBV3-1; TRBD2 matches 8 bases. The CDR3 runs 16 residues. The V segment lost 5 bases and the J segment 6 bases; nucleotides outside the gene matches: 12. Germline CDR1 is LGHDT and CDR2 is YNNKEL (reference sequence). CDR3: CASSSAGGAGSNEQFF. CDR3 DNA sequence: TGTGCCAGCAGCTCCGCCGGGGGGGCGGGAAGCAATGAGCAGTTCTTC.

This clonotype was detected once. V is TRBV7-3 and J is TRBJ2-3; 10 bases match TRBD2. Germline loops: CDR1 SGHTA, CDR2 FQGTGA. The junction had 7 bases not matched to a gene; V was cut back by 0 bases and J by 4 bases. The CDR3 length is 17 residues. The CDR3 reads CASSLTTSGKLSDTQYF. The CDR3 DNA reads TGTGCCAGCAGCTTAACTACTAGCGGGAAGCTCTCAGATACGCAGTATTTT.

Concerning this clonotype itself: This may come from a read error, since a much larger clone is one base off. The genes are TRBV29-1 and TRBJ2-1; perhaps D is TRBD1 or TRBD2 (5 bases each). The CDR3 is 12 residues long. V lost 3 bases and J lost 13, with 16 bases in between. Germline V gene data show CDR1 as SQVTM and CDR2 as ANQGSEA. The CDR3 reads CSVEYLGETQFF. CDR3 bases: TGCAGCGTTGAGTATCTGGGGGAGACCCAGTTCTTC.

This clonotype occurred a few times. The chain has TRBV7-9 and TRBJ2-1; TRBD2 aligns across 7 bases. In germline, CDR1 is SEHNR, CDR2 FQNEAQ (reference sequence). Trimming cost V 2 bases and J 8 bases; bases outside gene matches: 12. This CDR3 has 16 amino acids. The CDR3 DNA follows: TGTGCCAGCAGCTTACGGGGGGAGGGAAGGGGCGATGAGCAGTTCTTC. Protein sequence: CASSLRGEGRGDEQFF. The variable domain in full, with the rest retrieved from reference TRBV7-9 and TRBJ2-1, is DTGVSQNPRHKITKRGQNVTFRCDPISEHNRLYWYRQTLGQGPEFLTYFQNEAQLEKSRLLSDRFSAERPKGSFSTLEIQRTEQGDSAMYLCASSLRGEGRGDEQFFGPGTRLTVL.

This clonotype was found many times. The chain links TRBV5-1 to TRBJ2-7, with TRBD2 matching 16 bases. Germline loops: CDR1 SGHRS, CDR2 YFSETQ. V gave up 0 bases and J gave up 2 bases; unmatched junction bases: 8. The CDR3 sequence is 19 residues long. CDR3 sequence (DNA): TGCGCCAGCAGCTTGGAAGCCGGGACTAGCGGGAGGGCCACCTACGAGCAGTACTTC. Translation: CASSLEAGTSGRATYEQYF.

V usage is TRBV7-8 and J usage is TRBJ1-5; D ambiguous. The CDR3 extends over 13 amino acids. Germline lookup yields CDR1 SGHVS and CDR2 FQNEAQ. The ends were cut back, 6 bases at V and 7 bases at J, with 13 bases in the middle. DNA of the CDR3: TGTGCCAGCAGAATGGGTCTGGGGCAGCCCCAGCATTTT. This encodes CASRMGLGQPQHF.

The J gene is TRBJ1-2, the V gene TRBV6-1, with D possibly being TRBD1 (6 bases). Germline CDR1 is MNHNS and CDR2 is SASEGT. The CDR3 totals 13 residues. The V end was cut by 10 bases, the J end by 5 bases, with 17 bases between. The CDR3: CATRSQGQYGYTF. The CDR3 DNA sequence: TGTGCCACCAGGTCACAGGGCCAGTATGGCTACACCTTC.

The genes are TRBV20-1 and TRBJ1-2; 7 bases fit TRBD1. The CDR3 sequence is 15 residues long. Germline V gene lookup returns CDR1 DFQATT and CDR2 SNEGSKA (reference sequence). V lost 6 bases and J lost 7; bases outside the gene matches: 17. Here the CDR3 DNA reads TGCAGTGCGGACGGGCGGGGCAGGGGGGCCGGTGGCTACACCTTC. It translates to CSADGRGRGAGGYTF.

The chain joins TRBV25-1 to TRBJ2-6; no clear D gene. V lost 1 base, J lost 2 bases, and 9 bases lay in between. Germline V lookup: CDR1 MGHDK, CDR2 SYGVNS. This CDR3 has 16 residues. CDR3 nucleotides: TGTGCCAGCAGTGAATCCTCTGCCCCTGGGGCCAACGTCCTGACTTTC. Amino acids: CASSESSAPGANVLTF.

In its sample, this clonotype was seen once. As DNA, the CDR3 is TGTGCCAGTAGTAGACAGGGAGCCACCGGGGAGCTGTTTTTT. This codes for CASSRQGATGELFF. This chain connects TRBV19 to TRBJ2-2, with TRBD1 matching over 7 bases. V lost 4 bases and J lost 4; bases outside the gene matches: 3. The length of the CDR3 is 14 residues. From germline, CDR1 is LNHDA and CDR2 SQIVND (reference sequence).

This chain uses TRBV5-5 with TRBJ1-2, with no clear D. CDR1 is SGHKS and CDR2 is YYEKEE in the germline V gene (reference sequence). CDR3 size: 16 residues. The V end lost 4 bases, the J end lost 3 bases, and 19 bases lay between the germline ends. The CDR3 bases are TGTGCCAGCAGCCTCACCCCGGGAGGGCCGGACTATGGCTACACCTTC. Its protein product is CASSLTPGGPDYGYTF.